The 12 T cell receptor beta chains given below trace back to one sample, sequenced in a study of blood T cells in healthy people across ages. The authors ran a second PCR of about 7 to 11 cycles using a sample-barcoded 5' primer and a J-beta primer mix. TCRdb passed the 5' RACE reads through MiXCR, listing each CDR3 protein once. The sample has about 670,000 distinct CDR3 sequences; approximately 40% are singletons. What was sequenced was blood. These receptors were collected from a man older than 75 in good health.

This clonotype was found once. One end of the junction varies from germline; a read error may be responsible. This rearrangement joins TRBV7-7 to TRBJ2-4; the D gene could be TRBD1 or TRBD2 (5 bases each). The J call could be wrong; TRBJ2-5 is a better fit for the DNA end. The length of the CDR3 is 14 residues. Germline CDR1 is SSHAT and CDR2 is FNYEAQ (reference sequence). The chain's CDR3 is CASSVGTAKETQYF. The DNA for the CDR3 is TGTGCTAGCAGCGTAGGGACGGCTAAAGAGACCCAGTACTTC.

This clonotype turned up a few times. The chain has TRBV2 and TRBJ2-5; 10 nucleotides agree with TRBD2. The CDR3 is made up of 12 amino acids. Germline trimming cut 6 bases from V and 5 bases from J; bases unmatched to any gene: 0. Germline V lookup: CDR1 SNHLY, CDR2 FYNNEI. The CDR3 bases are TGTGCCAGCAGGGGACTAGCGGAGACCCAGTACTTC. This codes for CASRGLAETQYF.

This clonotype was seen many times. The rearrangement links TRBV29-1 to TRBJ2-7; 9 nucleotides line up with TRBD1. Germline V gene data show CDR1 as SQVTM and CDR2 as ANQGSEA. This CDR3 comprises 13 residues. Unmatched junction bases numbered 4, after V lost 6 bases and J lost 1 base. CDR3: CSVGQGGSYEQYF. The CDR3 DNA is TGCAGCGTGGGACAGGGCGGATCCTACGAGCAGTACTTC.

This clonotype was picked up many times. This chain uses TRBV20-1 with TRBJ2-1; 11 bases agree with TRBD2. The length of the CDR3 is 15 residues. V gave up 5 bases and J gave up 8 bases; unmatched junction bases: 11. Germline loops: CDR1 DFQATT, CDR2 SNEGSKA (reference sequence). CDR3 coding DNA: TGCAGTGCTCCTATGACTAGCGGGAATTTGGATGAGCAGTTCTTC. Residues: CSAPMTSGNLDEQFF.

This clonotype has only a few counts. A much more abundant neighbour one base away suggests this may be a read error. The chain is built from TRBV18 and TRBJ1-2; 8 bases align to TRBD1. Per germline, CDR1 KGHSH and CDR2 LQKENI. The V and J ends lost 2 bases and 1 base, in that order; junction bases with no gene match: 3. This CDR3 is built from 15 residues. The CDR3 DNA reads TGTGCCAGCTCACCAGCTGGACAGGGTAACTATGGCTACACCTTC. It specifies CASSPAGQGNYGYTF.

V and J are TRBV12-3 or TRBV12-4 and TRBJ1-3; tentatively, D is TRBD1 (6 bases). This CDR3 region has 18 residues. V was shortened by 6 bases and J by 0 bases, with 21 bases between the two germline ends. As DNA, the CDR3 is TGTGCCAGCAGGGGGAGCGACAGGAGCCGAACCTCTGGAAACACCATATATTTT. Translated, it gives CASRGSDRSRTSGNTIYF.

This chain connects TRBV7-9 to TRBJ2-7, with D tentatively TRBD1 (5 bases). V lost 5 bases, J lost 7 bases, and 12 bases lay in between. The CDR3 length is 12 residues. From germline, CDR1 is SEHNR and CDR2 FQNEAQ (reference sequence). CDR3: CASSPQGLEQYF. CDR3 coding DNA: TGTGCCAGCAGCCCCCAGGGTCTTGAGCAGTACTTC. Based on the CDR3 plus reference TRBV7-9 and TRBJ2-7, the full variable domain is DTGVSQNPRHKITKRGQNVTFRCDPISEHNRLYWYRQTLGQGPEFLTYFQNEAQLEKSRLLSDRFSAERPKGSFSTLEIQRTEQGDSAMYLCASSPQGLEQYFGPGTRLTVT.

The rearrangement uses TRBV25-1 and TRBJ2-7; D is perhaps TRBD1 (5 bases). The length of the CDR3 is 15 residues. V lost 5 bases and J 12 bases, leaving 26 bases between the germline ends. CDR1 and CDR2 (germline): MGHDK, SYGVNS. The CDR3 nucleotides are TGTGCCAGCAGTCTGACAGACCAAATCCCAGAGACCCGGTACTTC. Protein sequence: CASSLTDQIPETRYF.

This clonotype was picked up a small number of times. The V gene is TRBV3-1, the J gene TRBJ2-3; 7 nucleotides line up with TRBD2. CDR3 length equals 14 residues. V was clipped by 4 bases and J by 2 bases; unmatched bases: 3. Germline CDR1 reads LGHDT; CDR2 reads YNNKEL (reference sequence). Here the CDR3 reads CASSLGGNTDTQYF. CDR3 DNA sequence: TGTGCCAGCAGCCTGGGGGGGAACACAGATACGCAGTATTTT.

This rearrangement joins TRBV7-2 to TRBJ2-3; TRBD1 matches 7 bases. V shed 5 bases and J 1 base; nucleotides not matched to a gene: 9. Germline CDR1 SGHTA, CDR2 FQGNSA. This CDR3 has 16 residues. CDR3 DNA sequence: TGTGCCAGCAGCCAGCCTACAGGGGTTGGCACAGATACGCAGTATTTT. This translates into CASSQPTGVGTDTQYF. The complete variable domain, with remaining parts taken from reference TRBV7-2 and TRBJ2-3, reads GAGVSQSPSNKVTEKGKDVELRCDPISGHTALYWYRQSLGQGLEFLIYFQGNSAPDKSGLPSDRFSAERTGGSVSTLTIQRTQQEDSAVYLCASSQPTGVGTDTQYFGPGTRLTVL.

This clonotype was counted many times. The V and J genes are TRBV25-1 and TRBJ2-1, with a tentative D call TRBD2 (5 bases). V lost 3 bases and J lost 0, with 12 bases in between. This CDR3 has 16 residues. Germline lookup yields CDR1 MGHDK and CDR2 SYGVNS. The CDR3 bases are TGTGCCAGCAGTGACGGGTATCGGGGCTCCTACAATGAGCAGTTCTTC. Translating gives CASSDGYRGSYNEQFF. The full variable domain, with the rest looked up from reference TRBV25-1 and TRBJ2-1, is EADIYQTPRYLVIGTGKKITLECSQTMGHDKMYWYQQDPGMELHLIHYSYGVNSTEKGDLSSESTVSRIRTEHFPLTLESARPSHTSQYLCASSDGYRGSYNEQFFGPGTRLTVL.

This chain connects TRBV9 to TRBJ2-5, with TRBD2 identical over 11 bases. CDR1 is SGDLS and CDR2 is YYNGEE in the germline V gene. V lost 0 bases to trimming and J lost 11 bases; unmatched junction nucleotides: 18. This CDR3 spans 18 amino acids. This CDR3 is CASSVGLAGGPFGNEQYF. DNA for the CDR3: TGTGCCAGCAGCGTAGGGTTAGCGGGAGGGCCATTCGGTAATGAGCAGTACTTC.